The 14 T cell receptor beta chains below were found in one sample sequenced in a study of cytomegalovirus exposure and HLA in healthy donors (dated by TCRdb to about 2017). The library was obtained by the immunoSEQ multiplex PCR assay. For the multiplex PCR, a mixture combining 60 forward primers for TCR Vbeta segments and 13 reverse primers for TCR Jbeta segments was used. Drawn from immuneACCESS, this table holds only the in-frame rearrangements with V and J called that TCRdb kept. Clones are partly lost; checked studies trace under half to an unresolved V gene and leave the rest unexplained. The sample table records 85,000 to 90,000 clones; about 72% of these occur just once. Of the sample, around 1.9% is held by the ten largest clones. What was sequenced was PBMCs. Source of these receptors: a man under 40 in good health and CMV-seronegative.

The chain employs TRBV5-1 and TRBJ2-3; the D gene is possibly TRBD1 (5 bases). V was pared by 0 bases and J by 4 bases, with 9 bases between. The CDR3 runs to 14 residues. Germline V CDR1 and CDR2: SGHRS, YFSETQ. The CDR3 here is CASSLVQGADTQYF. CDR3 sequence (DNA): TGCGCCAGCAGCTTGGTTCAGGGTGCAGATACGCAGTATTTT. Drawing the rest from reference TRBV5-1 and TRBJ2-3, the complete variable domain is KAGVTQTPRYLIKTRGQQVTLSCSPISGHRSVSWYQQTPGQGLQFLFEYFSETQRNKGNFPGRFSGRQFSNSRSEMNVSTLELGDSALYLCASSLVQGADTQYFGPGTRLTVL.

This clone was picked up a small number of times. The rearrangement joins TRBV5-4 to TRBJ1-3; 8 bases agree with TRBD1. Germline V gene lookup returns CDR1 SGHNT and CDR2 YYREEE (reference sequence). After removal of 4 bases from V and 5 bases from J, the junction contained 5 bases not matched to a gene. The CDR3 runs 14 residues. The chain's CDR3 is CASSDGQGRNTIYF. The DNA for the CDR3 is TGTGCCAGCAGCGACGGACAGGGACGAAACACCATATATTTT.

As to this clone: Other nucleotide sequences from this sample produce the same CDR3. The rearrangement links TRBV5-1 to TRBJ2-6; 7 bases are shared with TRBD1. V trimming: 4 bases; J trimming: 4 bases; junction bases outside the gene matches: 5. The germline V gene encodes CDR1 SGHRS and CDR2 YFSETQ. This CDR3 is 15 amino acids long. CDR3 bases: TGCGCCAGCAGCCCCACAGGGGCCGGGGCCAACGTCCTGACTTTC. It codes for CASSPTGAGANVLTF.

This clone was found a few times. The chain couples TRBV7-6 to TRBJ1-5; 7 positions agree with TRBD1. V was clipped by 1 base and J by 1 base; unmatched bases: 7. Germline loops: CDR1 SGHVS, CDR2 FNYEAQ. The CDR3 is 17 residues long. The CDR3 protein is CASSLGSGGLSNQPQHF. DNA for the CDR3: TGTGCCAGCAGCTTAGGGTCAGGGGGATTGAGCAATCAGCCCCAGCATTTT. The full variable domain, its missing parts supplied by reference TRBV7-6 and TRBJ1-5, is GAGVSQSPRYKVTKRGQDVALRCDPISGHVSLYWYRQALGQGPEFLTYFNYEAQQDKSGLPNDRFSAERPEGSISTLTIQRTEQRDSAMYRCASSLGSGGLSNQPQHFGDGTRLSIL.

The genes are TRBV7-9 and TRBJ2-7; a weak D match, TRBD2 (6 bases). CDR1 is SEHNR and CDR2 is FQNEAQ in the germline V gene (reference sequence). Trimming removed 4 bases at V and 2 bases at J, with 12 bases between. The CDR3 runs 14 residues. The CDR3 DNA reads as TGTGCCAGCAGCTCTGGGGCGGGAACCTACGAGCAGTACTTC. Amino acids: CASSSGAGTYEQYF.

This clone was observed a few times. The chain couples TRBV6-6 to TRBJ1-3, with D tentatively TRBD1 (6 bases). The CDR3 contains 15 residues. Germline V gene data show CDR1 as MNHNY and CDR2 as SVGAGI (reference sequence). V was clipped by 5 bases and J by 1 base, with 12 bases between them. The CDR3 reads CASSTPDSSGNTIYF. The CDR3 nucleotides are TGTGCCAGCAGTACCCCGGACAGTTCTGGAAACACCATATATTTT.

V and J are TRBV19 and TRBJ1-5, with D tentatively TRBD1 (6 bases). The germline gives CDR1 LNHDA, CDR2 SQIVND (reference sequence). CDR3 length equals 15 residues. V was cut by 5 bases and J by 0 bases, with 11 bases left in between. CDR3 nucleotides: TGTGCCAGTAGTCACCGGGACAATAGCAATCAGCCCCAGCATTTT. Amino acid sequence: CASSHRDNSNQPQHF. Complete variable domain (other parts from reference TRBV19 and TRBJ1-5): DGGITQSPKYLFRKEGQNVTLSCEQNLNHDAMYWYRQDPGQGLRLIYYSQIVNDFQKGDIAEGYSVSREKKESFPLTVTSAQKNPTAFYLCASSHRDNSNQPQHFGDGTRLSIL.

This clone was seen a few times. The V call is TRBV30, the J call TRBJ1-1; 7 bases map to TRBD1. CDR3 length: 13 residues. Germline V lookup: CDR1 GTSNPN, CDR2 SVGIG (reference sequence). J was trimmed by 7 bases and V by 2 bases; bases with no gene match: 7. The CDR3 nucleotides read TGTGCCTGGAGTTCGACAGGGCGGTGTGAAGCTTTCTTT. Amino acid sequence: CAWSSTGRCEAFF.

The chain combines TRBV30 with TRBJ2-1; TRBD1 matches at 10 bases. Trimming removed 0 bases from V and 15 bases from J; junction bases left unmatched: 8. The germline V gene has CDR1 GTSNPN and CDR2 SVGIG (reference sequence). This CDR3 contains 13 residues. The CDR3, as DNA: TGTGCCTGGAGTGTAAAGGGACAGGGGATTACGTTCTTC. It codes for CAWSVKGQGITFF.

The chain joins TRBV5-1 to TRBJ1-5; a possible D gene is TRBD1 (6 bases). Trimming took off 4 bases at V and 6 bases at J, with 14 bases between the two ends. Germline V gives CDR1 SGHRS, CDR2 YFSETQ. The CDR3 is 14 residues long. The CDR3 loop reads CASSRSGVGQPQHF. The CDR3 region has the DNA TGCGCCAGCAGCCGGTCAGGGGTCGGTCAGCCCCAGCATTTT.

This clone was picked up a small number of times. V and J are TRBV29-1 and TRBJ2-1; TRBD1 matches 9 bases. The V segment lost 7 bases and the J segment 12 bases; nucleotides outside the gene matches: 13. The CDR3 has 13 residues. Looked up from germline, CDR1 is SQVTM and CDR2 is ANQGSEA. The CDR3 region has the DNA TGCAGCGAGGGGACAGGGAACCGGGACTTGCAGTTCTTC. Translated, it gives CSEGTGNRDLQFF.

The V and J genes are TRBV7-9 and TRBJ2-1; 7 nucleotides match TRBD1. Germline V CDR1 and CDR2: SEHNR, FQNEAQ (reference sequence). Trimming cost V 2 bases and J 15 bases; bases outside gene matches: 10. The length of the CDR3 is 13 residues. CDR3: CASSLYATGDGFF. The CDR3 DNA reads as TGTGCCAGCAGCTTATACGCAACAGGGGATGGGTTCTTC.

The CDR3 here is CASSYKGFGGELFF. The CDR3 nucleotides are TGTGCCAGCAGTTACAAGGGGTTCGGCGGGGAGCTGTTTTTT. The chain employs TRBV6-5 and TRBJ2-2, with D possibly TRBD1 on 5 matching bases. V was shortened by 2 bases and J by 7 bases, with 11 bases between the two germline ends. Per the germline V gene, CDR1 is MNHEY and CDR2 is SVGAGI. This CDR3 region has 14 residues.

The chain joins TRBV25-1 to TRBJ1-1; 10 positions match TRBD1. V was clipped by 9 bases and J by 6 bases; unmatched bases: 7. From germline, CDR1 is MGHDK and CDR2 SYGVNS. This CDR3 is 13 amino acids long. The CDR3 region is CASRQGARPEAFF. DNA for the CDR3: TGTGCCAGTAGACAGGGGGCGCGCCCTGAAGCTTTCTTT. Complete variable domain (other parts from reference TRBV25-1 and TRBJ1-1): EADIYQTPRYLVIGTGKKITLECSQTMGHDKMYWYQQDPGMELHLIHYSYGVNSTEKGDLSSESTVSRIRTEHFPLTLESARPSHTSQYLCASRQGARPEAFFGQGTRLTVV.